This record concerns one T cell receptor (beta chain) sequence. The antigen it recognizes is unknown. Per-nucleotide qualities are absent, and no much larger clonotype sits a single base away. Libraries came from the immunoSEQ multiplex PCR assay. The multiplex PCR relied on a mix of 60 forward primers for TCR Vbeta segments and 13 reverse primers for TCR Jbeta segments. The CDR3 region of rearranged TCR beta genes was amplified from genomic DNA by a multiplex PCR assay. On the Illumina HiSeq System, the amplified TCR beta libraries were sequenced as 87-base-pair reads. From the authors' description of their analysis: Across the roughly 640 repertoires, a later analysis counted approximately 75 million unique TCR beta chains, 9 million to 14 million of which were shared by at least two donors. Raw reads were error-corrected and collapsed into unique sequences by a nearest-neighbor algorithm in which closely related sequences were merged to remove PCR and sequencing errors. To assign V, D and J gene segments, CDR3 sequences were aligned to IMGT reference sequences. For a sequence to be retained, a match of at least six nucleotides to both a V gene segment and a J gene segment was required. A rearrangement was called productive if the CDR3 had no stop codons and remained in frame with V and J, and every other rearrangement was called non-productive. Following IMGT convention, CDR3 was defined as the stretch from the second conserved V-encoded cysteine up to the conserved J-encoded phenylalanine. The earlier analysis of 550 to 650 of the donors excluded any sequence lacking an unambiguous match to a single V gene segment. In an earlier analysis of 450 to 700 of the donors, V segments were called functional above 56.7% productive rearrangements and were called segregating when the between-donor standard deviation exceeded 5%. A statistical classification framework was developed to diagnose cytomegalovirus status using the catalog of TCR beta chain sequences. In a later analysis, V and J genes were assigned by comparing TCR nucleotide sequences against IMGT/GENE-DB human TR gene sequences. A later analysis assigned CDR3 sequences and most-parsimonious VDJ recombination scenarios with the TCRdist pipeline. In a later analysis, each TCR beta chain was defined by its CDR3 amino acid sequence together with its V-gene family, and reads without a unique V-gene family were excluded. A later analysis removed over 500 highly shared, low-generation-probability nucleotide sequences to deal with suspected cross-contamination and a sequencing artifact. In a later analysis, a clonal expansion index was calculated for each public chain from normalized within-repertoire ranks of inferred template counts. Generation probabilities in a later analysis came from a VDJ recombination model fitted to out-of-frame rearrangements, and those results were checked against IGoR. In a later analysis, TCR-TCR, TCR-HLA and TCR-CMV co-occurrence was scored with hypergeometric tests, and a repertoire-size bias correction was applied to TCR pairs. A later analysis estimated false discovery rates by permuting HLA or CMV assignments 20 times. In a later analysis, co-occurring TCRs were grouped using DBSCAN, with TCRdist sequence similarity added in when clustering inside HLA-allele-positive subsets. Co-occurrence clustering excluded repertoires with fewer than 30,000 or more than 120,000 public chains, plus five with anomalous nucleotide sharing. The table was pulled from immuneACCESS by TCRdb, which kept in-frame rearrangements only. Such tables lose some clones; where checked, under half of the loss comes from unresolved V genes, and the rest has no known cause. That table gives V, J and clone size, and the DNA gave D and trimming. This sample lists roughly 130,000 clones; 75% to 85% were detected once. About 2% of the sample goes to the ten largest clones.

The cohort consisted of 650 to 700 healthy bone marrow donors. At the time of sampling, all cohort members were nominally healthy, though unrecorded immune exposures were likely present. The donor was CMV seronegative and belonged to the group of 320 or so seronegative cohort members. Every donor gave a peripheral blood sample, and the peripheral blood mononuclear cells from that sample were used for TCR beta sequencing. The Qiagen DNeasy Blood Extraction Kit was used to extract genomic DNA from the blood cell samples. The CDR3 goes from the cysteine to the phenylalanine over 14 residues. The DNA shown is the 42-base CDR3, in frame from base 1. The germline V gene (reference sequence) gives CDR1 as MNHEY and CDR2 as SMNVEV. V is clipped by 5 bases and J by 7 bases, and the sequence between their germline boundaries is 15 bases long. The data originate from a study of cytomegalovirus exposure and HLA in healthy donors (TCRdb year 2017). Regarding the research as a whole: An earlier analysis of about 560 of the donors reported 276 Gb of sequence data and roughly 120 million unique TCR beta sequences obtained from 180 million or so T cells. An early release covering roughly 640 HLA-typed donors comprised about 310 gigabases of sequencing data and tens of millions of unique TCR sequences. The genetic ancestry cluster associated with self-reported Caucasian donors included about four fifths of the roughly 390 genotyped donors. The study aimed to test whether signatures of past pathogen exposure could be identified by cataloging public T cell receptors. The study profiled the T cell repertoires of hundreds of subjects by immunosequencing and related them to cytomegalovirus serostatus. Besides the first cohort of roughly 700 subjects, a separate validation cohort made up of 90 to 150 different subjects was used. To predict cytomegalovirus infection status, the study combined high-throughput TCR immunosequencing, statistical association of individual TCRs with disease status, and machine learning. To study patterns of TCR occurrence, a later analysis re-analyzed previously published TCR beta repertoires from several hundred donors and added high-resolution HLA genotyping. Rather than drawing on any new phenotypic data, the later analysis identified candidate immune exposures from TCR beta sequences and the way those sequences occurred across donors. An earlier analysis of a few hundred of the donors applied high-throughput TCR beta sequencing to assess whether each TCR beta V gene segment acted as functional or pseudogenic. Donor age, sex, ethnicity and CMV serostatus were compiled together with the repertoire data. In a later genetic analysis, genome-wide SNP genotypes for about 55% of the roughly 700 donors were used, and that subset was treated as a discovery cohort. Every discovery cohort repertoire had been produced on one sequencing platform. HLA typing included class I and class II loci at four-digit resolution. The number of donors typed differed by locus, with roughly 620-640 for A, B, C, DRB1 and DQB1, 522 for DQA1, 600 to 610 for DPA1, and around 460 for DPB1. A handful of DR-DQ haplotypes were handled as single units for association and clustering because linkage in the cohort was strong. Among around 400 genotyped donors of the cohort, an average of approximately 230,000 unique TCR beta nucleotide sequences were sequenced per donor, around a sixth of them non-productive. Overall study outcomes, separate from this receptor: The presence/absence analyses assumed that sequencing depth was roughly uniform across donors, and that assumption may not be true. Because HLA typing was missing for some donors at each locus, association tests included only the typed subset. Broadly in line with IMGT annotations, most TCR beta V segments showed up in productive rearrangements about 87% or about 30% of the time in an earlier analysis of 450 to 750 of the donors. V-gene and J-gene trimming of TCR beta chains was associated with a missense DCLRE1C variant in a later genetic analysis, and the association was replicated in an independent cohort. Because counts were too low, roughly 18 rarely observed V segments, including chromosome 9 orphons, were left out of the earlier analysis of roughly 600 of the donors. According to a later analysis, parvovirus B19, influenza, CMV and Epstein-Barr virus appeared linked to several top co-occurrence clusters. In a later genetic analysis, fewer N-insertions in productive TCRs were reported among donors in an Asian-associated ancestry cluster than the roughly 700-donor mean. In both the original and validation cohorts, the classifier was reported to diagnose cytomegalovirus status with high specificity and sensitivity. A later analysis found that most CMV-associated TCR beta chains appeared HLA-restricted, with HLA associations seemingly driven largely by CMV exposure. The authors suggested that the approach could potentially be generalized to other disease states and immunological phenotypes. Because the 87-base-pair reads could not distinguish some IMGT-functional V segments, including TRBV6-2 and TRBV6-3, those segments were excluded. A cluster of highly shared sequence variants was judged likely to be a technical artifact of the sequencing pipeline. In a later analysis, HLA-associated TCR beta chains were found to be more clonally expanded and to have lower generation probabilities than equally common non-associated chains. According to a later analysis, TCR association rates differed among HLA loci, with DRB1 alleles showing the most associated TCRs and HLA-C alleles showing the fewest. A few of the identified cytomegalovirus-associated TCR beta chains were confirmed in vitro to be specific for cytomegalovirus antigens. In this cohort, only TCR beta chains were sequenced, and detectable features were limited by the absence of alpha or paired-chain data. The study listed 150 to 200 TCR beta chains as associated with cytomegalovirus. In a later analysis, about 17,000 TCR beta sequences were associated with specific HLA alleles at a false discovery rate of 0.05. Across donors, most TCR sequences were observed very rarely, whereas some public TCRs were present in many individuals. Correlated functional status among segregating V segments might reflect linkage disequilibrium, but an unknown experimental factor could not be ruled out. Immune exposure information for the cohort was limited to CMV serostatus. When HLA alleles, especially DR and DQ, strongly co-occurred, attributing TCR associations to individual alleles was difficult. A further reported finding was that TCR beta sequences accurately predicted the HLA-A and HLA-B alleles for most subjects in the first cohort.

The receptor was derived from a man younger than 35 in good health and CMV-seronegative. Recombination connected TRBV27 to TRBJ1-5, and TRBD1 may be the D gene, going by 5 matching bases. Sequencing input: PBMCs. The CDR3 has the sequence CASSLLGPDQPQHF. In nucleotide form, the sequence is TGTGCCAGCAGTCTATTGGGGCCGGACCAGCCCCAGCATTTT.